The 11 T cell receptor beta chains reported below all come from one sample, sequenced in a study of T cells in Graves' hyperthyroidism and ophthalmopathy. The TCR beta CDR3 regions underwent amplification using RNA transcripts as the source. The primer set for the first-round RT-PCR of the TCR CDR3 was HTBI. TCRdb re-called the multiplex PCR reads with MiXCR, one entry per CDR3 protein. The sample records 600,000 to 900,000 distinct CDR3 sequences, about a sixth being singletons. The sample taken for sequencing was blood. All receptors derive from a man younger than 35 with Graves' hyperthyroidism.

J is TRBJ2-7 and V is TRBV28; D might be TRBD1 or TRBD2, each matching 5 bases. From germline, CDR1 is MDHEN and CDR2 SYDVKM. The CDR3 runs to 15 residues. V lost 1 base and J lost 4, with 14 bases in between. Here the CDR3 reads CASSLSGLREYEQYF. Written as DNA, the CDR3 is TGTGCCAGCAGTTTATCAGGGCTCCGGGAATACGAGCAGTACTTC.

This clonotype was seen at least ten times. This chain connects TRBV7-2 to TRBJ2-1; 11 bases line up with TRBD2. V trimming: 0 bases; J trimming: 0 bases; junction bases outside the gene matches: 7. This CDR3 region has 19 residues. CDR1 SGHTA and CDR2 FQGNSA come from the germline V gene. In nucleotides, the CDR3 is TGTGCCAGCAGCTTAGCAAGGACTAGCGGGTCGAGCTCCTACAATGAGCAGTTCTTC. The encoded protein is CASSLARTSGSSSYNEQFF.

The CDR3 spells CSVEGGQGRTYEQYF. DNA of the CDR3: TGCAGCGTTGAAGGGGGACAGGGACGGACCTACGAGCAGTACTTC. The chain employs TRBV29-1 and TRBJ2-7, with 9 bases fitting TRBD1. The V and J ends lost 1 base and 2 bases, in that order; junction bases with no gene match: 6. The CDR3 consists of 15 residues. The germline V gene has CDR1 SQVTM and CDR2 ANQGSEA.

This clonotype was recorded many times. The rearrangement joins TRBV13 to TRBJ2-1, with D possibly matching TRBD1 (6 bases). Trimming took 4 bases from V and 8 from J, leaving 24 bases between them. CDR1 and CDR2 (germline): PRHDT, FYEKMQ (reference sequence). This CDR3 has 17 residues. This CDR3 is CASSSRTGTLNRDEQFF. The CDR3 DNA reads TGTGCCAGCAGCTCCCGAACAGGGACCCTCAATCGAGATGAGCAGTTCTTC. Complete variable domain (other parts from reference TRBV13 and TRBJ2-1): AAGVIQSPRHLIKEKRETATLKCYPIPRHDTVYWYQQGPGQDPQFLISFYEKMQSDKGSIPDRFSAQQFSDYHSELNMSSLELGDSALYFCASSSRTGTLNRDEQFFGPGTRLTVL.

This clonotype was observed a handful of times. The V call is TRBV10-3, the J call TRBJ2-7; possibly TRBD1 for D (6 bases). Germline V gives CDR1 ENHRY, CDR2 SYGVKD. The V end lost 7 bases, the J end lost 3 bases, and 16 bases lay between the germline ends. The CDR3 loop spans 14 amino acids. The CDR3 sequence is CAIKVDRNNYEQYF. Here the CDR3 DNA reads TGTGCCATCAAGGTGGACAGAAACAACTACGAGCAGTACTTC.

As concerns this clonotype: Compared with germline, one end of the junction differs, possibly owing to a read error. The chain is built from TRBV12-3 or TRBV12-4 and TRBJ2-1; D perhaps matches TRBD2 (5 bases). This CDR3 has 12 residues. The CDR3: CGVGSSYNEQFF. Here the CDR3 DNA reads TGCGGGGTAGGGAGCTCCTACAATGAGCAGTTCTTC.

This clonotype came up a few times. The rearrangement links TRBV6-1 to TRBJ2-1, with 11 nucleotides matching TRBD2. V lost 6 bases and J lost 9; bases outside the gene matches: 16. CDR3 length: 17 residues. Germline CDR1 reads MNHNS; CDR2 reads SASEGT. The CDR3 DNA sequence: TGTGCCAGCAGCGCCGATACGCTGGGGACTAGCGGTATTGAGCAGTTCTTC. The encoded protein is CASSADTLGTSGIEQFF.

This clonotype appeared a few times. The chain combines TRBV15 with TRBJ2-1; the D is unclear. Trimming cost V 8 bases and J 8 bases, with 13 bases left between them. CDR3 length: 12 amino acids. CDR1 is LNHNV, CDR2 YYDKDF, per germline (reference sequence). The CDR3 spells CATGASYDEQFF. CDR3 in DNA: TGTGCCACCGGCGCCTCATACGATGAGCAGTTCTTC.

This clonotype was observed a handful of times. The chain couples TRBV7-2 to TRBJ1-2; weak D call: TRBD1 (5 bases). Germline V gene sequence: CDR1 SGHTA, CDR2 FQGNSA. This CDR3 is 15 amino acids long. Trimming shortened V by 2 bases and J by 3 bases, and 13 bases separated the two germline ends. CDR3 loop: CASSLYGGTYYGYTF. The DNA of the CDR3 is TGTGCCAGCAGCTTATATGGGGGGACGTACTATGGCTACACCTTC. Combining the CDR3 with reference TRBV7-2 and TRBJ1-2 gives the whole variable domain GAGVSQSPSNKVTEKGKDVELRCDPISGHTALYWYRQSLGQGLEFLIYFQGNSAPDKSGLPSDRFSAERTGGSVSTLTIQRTQQEDSAVYLCASSLYGGTYYGYTFGSGTRLTVV.

This clonotype was picked up many times. The rearrangement joins TRBV18 to TRBJ2-7, with D perhaps matching TRBD2 (5 bases). The CDR3 is 14 residues long. The germline V gene has CDR1 KGHSH and CDR2 LQKENI. Trimming took off 2 bases at V and 0 bases at J, with 8 bases between the two ends. The CDR3 DNA reads as TGTGCCAGCTCACCAGCGGGCCGCTCCTACGAGCAGTACTTC. This gives the protein CASSPAGRSYEQYF.

This clonotype was counted at least ten times. The chain has TRBV27 and TRBJ1-5; D is unclear. This CDR3 comprises 16 residues. CDR1 is MNHEY and CDR2 is SMNVEV in the germline V gene (reference sequence). Between the trimmed V and J ends, which lost 5 bases and 3 bases, there was a span of 17 bases. CDR3 DNA sequence: TGTGCCAGCAGTCCCACCCTTCGCAGCTTCAATCAGCCCCAGCATTTT. Its protein product is CASSPTLRSFNQPQHF.